This is a list of T cell receptor beta chains from one sample in a study of CD8+ T cells in alopecia areata. TCRdb keeps only in-frame clones here, not all; method: immunoSEQ multiplex PCR. This sample has more than 110,000 clones, with roughly 50% found just once. Sample: CD8+ T cells sorted from blood, taken at week 4, from a patient treated with tofacitinib. The receptors originated from a human donor with alopecia areata. CDR3s include the opening cysteine and the closing phenylalanine or tryptophan. A D gene is named only where the DNA matches it firmly. Clone sizes are given selectively: once, few, many, or a class where the clone is expanded.

abundance: -; j_gene: TRBJ2-3; d_gene: TRBD2; v_gene: TRBV6-4; CDR3nt: TGTGCCAGCAGCTTTAGCGGGGGGGGCACAGATACGCAGTATTTT; CDR3aa: CASSFSGGGTDTQYF
abundance: -; j_gene: TRBJ2-5; d_gene: TRBD2; v_gene: TRBV27; CDR3nt: TGTGCCAGCAGTGACATAGCGGGGGTTTTCCAAGAGACCCAGTACTTC; CDR3aa: CASSDIAGVFQETQYF
abundance: -; j_gene: TRBJ2-5; d_gene: -; v_gene: TRBV27; CDR3nt: TGTGCCAGCAGTTACGGGACGGGGTGGGAGACCCAGTACTTC; CDR3aa: CASSYGTGWETQYF
abundance: -; j_gene: TRBJ2-3; d_gene: -; v_gene: TRBV2; CDR3nt: TGTGCCAGCCCTCAGGGGGATACGCAGTATTTT; CDR3aa: CASPQGDTQYF
abundance: many; j_gene: TRBJ2-3; d_gene: -; v_gene: TRBV9; CDR3nt: TGTGCCAGCAGCGTGGGTAACGGAGATACGCAGTATTTT; CDR3aa: CASSVGNGDTQYF
abundance: -; j_gene: TRBJ2-7; d_gene: TRBD2; v_gene: TRBV27; CDR3nt: TGTGCCAGCAATACGCGGGGGGCCCCCTACGAGCAGTACTTC; CDR3aa: CASNTRGAPYEQYF
abundance: -; j_gene: TRBJ1-6; d_gene: -; v_gene: TRBV18; CDR3nt: TGTGCCAGCTCACCACCGGAAGGGACGGAAGATAATTCACCCCTCCACTTT; CDR3aa: CASSPPEGTEDNSPLHF
abundance: once; j_gene: TRBJ1-1; d_gene: -; v_gene: TRBV2; CDR3nt: TGTGCCAGAGGGGGGACAAGGAGGGTCGCTGAAGCTTTCTTT; CDR3aa: CARGGTRRVAEAFF
abundance: few; j_gene: TRBJ1-2; d_gene: -; v_gene: TRBV27; CDR3nt: TGTGCCAGCAGTCCGCTGGCGGCCCTCTATGGCTACACCTTC; CDR3aa: CASSPLAALYGYTF
abundance: -; j_gene: TRBJ2-3; d_gene: -; v_gene: TRBV13; CDR3nt: TGTGCCACTGGTGGCGGGGGCACAGATACGCAGTATTTT; CDR3aa: CATGGGGTDTQYF
abundance: -; j_gene: TRBJ1-1; d_gene: -; v_gene: TRBV7-9; CDR3nt: TGTGCCAGCAGCTTATCGGGTGTGGACACTGAAGCTTTCTTT; CDR3aa: CASSLSGVDTEAFF
abundance: -; j_gene: TRBJ1-5; d_gene: -; v_gene: TRBV4-1; CDR3nt: TGCGCCAGCAGCCAAGTAGGAGGGGGAGATCAGCCCCAGCATTTT; CDR3aa: CASSQVGGGDQPQHF
abundance: few; j_gene: TRBJ2-3; d_gene: -; v_gene: TRBV19; CDR3nt: TGTGCCAGTAGTATAGATGAACTAGCTGCAGATACGCAGTATTTT; CDR3aa: CASSIDELAADTQYF
abundance: few; j_gene: TRBJ2-2; d_gene: -; v_gene: TRBV30; CDR3nt: TGTGCCTGGATGGGGACAAGGTCGACCGGGGAGCTGTTTTTT; CDR3aa: CAWMGTRSTGELFF
abundance: -; j_gene: TRBJ2-1; d_gene: -; v_gene: TRBV5-6; CDR3nt: TGTGCCAGCAGCTTGAGCCAACCTGAGCAGTTCTTC; CDR3aa: CASSLSQPEQFF
abundance: -; j_gene: TRBJ1-5; d_gene: -; v_gene: TRBV6-6; CDR3nt: TGTGCCAGCAGCTGGACAAGAAGCAATCAGCCCCAGCATTTT; CDR3aa: CASSWTRSNQPQHF
abundance: -; j_gene: TRBJ2-2; d_gene: -; v_gene: TRBV29-1; CDR3nt: TGCAGCGTTGATACCACGTGGGACGGAAACACCGGGGAGCTGTTTTTT; CDR3aa: CSVDTTWDGNTGELFF
abundance: -; j_gene: TRBJ2-1; d_gene: TRBD2; v_gene: TRBV7-9; CDR3nt: TGTGCCAGCAGCGCCGCTAGCGGGGGGGTAGATGAGCAGTTCTTC; CDR3aa: CASSAASGGVDEQFF
abundance: few; j_gene: TRBJ2-5; d_gene: TRBD2; v_gene: TRBV5-6; CDR3nt: TGTGCCAGCAGCTTGGGTCCCCCTAGCGGGGAATTCCAAGAGACCCAGTACTTC; CDR3aa: CASSLGPPSGEFQETQYF
abundance: -; j_gene: TRBJ2-5; d_gene: -; v_gene: TRBV7-9; CDR3nt: TGTGCCAGCAGCTTGGTCAGGGCGGAAGAGACCCAGTACTTC; CDR3aa: CASSLVRAEETQYF
abundance: -; j_gene: TRBJ1-2; d_gene: TRBD1; v_gene: TRBV23-1; CDR3nt: TGCGCCAGTTCGGGAAGGGACAGGCTAGGCTATGGCTACACCTTC; CDR3aa: CASSGRDRLGYGYTF
abundance: -; j_gene: TRBJ2-3; d_gene: -; v_gene: TRBV7-8; CDR3nt: TGTGCCAGCAGCCAGAGGGAGAGCACAGATACGCAGTATTTT; CDR3aa: CASSQRESTDTQYF
abundance: -; j_gene: TRBJ2-2; d_gene: -; v_gene: TRBV25-1; CDR3nt: TGTGCCAGCAGTCCCAGGTCGGTGGGGGAGCTGTTTTTT; CDR3aa: CASSPRSVGELFF
abundance: -; j_gene: TRBJ2-7; d_gene: TRBD1; v_gene: TRBV27; CDR3nt: TGTGCCAGCAGTTCCGGGACAGGGGGCTACGAGCAGTACTTC; CDR3aa: CASSSGTGGYEQYF
abundance: -; j_gene: TRBJ2-7; d_gene: -; v_gene: TRBV11-2; CDR3nt: TGTGCCAGCAGCAACACGGCGGGCTCCTACGAGCAGTACTTC; CDR3aa: CASSNTAGSYEQYF
abundance: -; j_gene: TRBJ1-6; d_gene: -; v_gene: TRBV6-1; CDR3nt: TGTGCCAGCAGTGACTCGACAAATTCACCCCTCCACTTT; CDR3aa: CASSDSTNSPLHF
abundance: few; j_gene: TRBJ2-7; d_gene: TRBD1; v_gene: TRBV5-1; CDR3nt: TGCGCCAGCAGCTTTACCTCCGGGACAGGGGACTACGAGCAGTACTTC; CDR3aa: CASSFTSGTGDYEQYF
abundance: -; j_gene: TRBJ1-4; d_gene: -; v_gene: TRBV4-1; CDR3nt: TGCGCCAGCAGCCAGGGCCTTAACAGGGCAGGAGGTCGGGAAAAACTGTTTTTT; CDR3aa: CASSQGLNRAGGREKLFF
abundance: -; j_gene: TRBJ2-1; d_gene: -; v_gene: TRBV29-1; CDR3nt: TGCAGCGCTGTCGGGTCGGATAAGAGTGAGCAGTTCTTC; CDR3aa: CSAVGSDKSEQFF
abundance: -; j_gene: TRBJ1-6; d_gene: TRBD1; v_gene: TRBV13; CDR3nt: TGTGCCAGCAGCACAGGGGAAAGCTCCTATAATTCACCCCTCCACTTT; CDR3aa: CASSTGESSYNSPLHF
abundance: -; j_gene: TRBJ1-1; d_gene: TRBD1; v_gene: TRBV5-4; CDR3nt: TGTGCCAGCAGCCGGACAGGACACACTGAAGCTTTCTTT; CDR3aa: CASSRTGHTEAFF
abundance: -; j_gene: TRBJ1-6; d_gene: -; v_gene: TRBV30; CDR3nt: TGTGCCTGGAGTGTCCAATCACCCCTCCACTTT; CDR3aa: CAWSVQSPLHF
abundance: -; j_gene: TRBJ2-1; d_gene: TRBD2; v_gene: TRBV15; CDR3nt: TGTGCCACCAGCAGAGCGGGGGGTGAGCAGTTCTTC; CDR3aa: CATSRAGGEQFF
abundance: once; j_gene: TRBJ2-1; d_gene: -; v_gene: TRBV9; CDR3nt: TGTGCCAGCAGCCCACTGGGACTCCTCAATGAGCAGTTCTTC; CDR3aa: CASSPLGLLNEQFF
abundance: few; j_gene: TRBJ1-1; d_gene: -; v_gene: TRBV5-6; CDR3nt: TGTGCCAGCAGCTTGGGAGGTCTGAACACTGAAGCTTTCTTT; CDR3aa: CASSLGGLNTEAFF
abundance: many; j_gene: TRBJ1-6; d_gene: -; v_gene: TRBV6-5; CDR3nt: TGTGCCAGCAGTGCAGAGGACAGCGGCTGGGCGCCCCTCCACTTT; CDR3aa: CASSAEDSGWAPLHF
abundance: -; j_gene: TRBJ2-5; d_gene: -; v_gene: TRBV7-8; CDR3nt: TGTGCCAGCAGCGCCCGTATTGGGCAGGAGACCCAGTACTTC; CDR3aa: CASSARIGQETQYF
abundance: -; j_gene: TRBJ2-7; d_gene: -; v_gene: TRBV7-6; CDR3nt: TGTGCCAGCAGCTTAGACGGTGCCGAGCAGTACTTC; CDR3aa: CASSLDGAEQYF
abundance: -; j_gene: TRBJ1-2; d_gene: -; v_gene: TRBV5-6; CDR3nt: TGTGCCAGCAGCTTGGTGCGGAGACAAAGCGAGGGCTACACCTTC; CDR3aa: CASSLVRRQSEGYTF
abundance: -; j_gene: TRBJ1-6; d_gene: -; v_gene: TRBV4-2; CDR3nt: TGTGCCAGCAGCCAAGAAATGGGGAAGTCCGGACTGATCCACTTT; CDR3aa: CASSQEMGKSGLIHF
abundance: -; j_gene: TRBJ1-2; d_gene: -; v_gene: TRBV29-1; CDR3nt: TGCAGCGTTTTGGAGGGTGCAATGGGCTACACCTTC; CDR3aa: CSVLEGAMGYTF
abundance: few; j_gene: TRBJ2-1; d_gene: TRBD1; v_gene: TRBV7-9; CDR3nt: TGTGCCAGCAGCCCCCGACAGGGGCGATCCTACAATGAGCAGTTCTTC; CDR3aa: CASSPRQGRSYNEQFF
abundance: -; j_gene: TRBJ2-4; d_gene: TRBD2; v_gene: TRBV5-1; CDR3nt: TGCGCCAGCAGCCGGACTAGCGGGGGGGCCGGAGCCAAAAACATTCAGTACTTC; CDR3aa: CASSRTSGGAGAKNIQYF
abundance: once; j_gene: TRBJ2-1; d_gene: TRBD2; v_gene: TRBV4-1; CDR3nt: TGCGCCAGCAGCCAGGCTCCGGGACTAGCGAACCATGAGCAGTTCTTC; CDR3aa: CASSQAPGLANHEQFF
abundance: -; j_gene: TRBJ1-6; d_gene: TRBD1; v_gene: TRBV6-5; CDR3nt: TGTGCCAGCAGTTACTCGACAGGGTATTCACCCCTCCACTTT; CDR3aa: CASSYSTGYSPLHF
abundance: -; j_gene: TRBJ1-6; d_gene: -; v_gene: TRBV19; CDR3nt: TGTGCCAGTAGTATAGGGGCAGTTAATTCACCCCTCCACTTT; CDR3aa: CASSIGAVNSPLHF
abundance: -; j_gene: TRBJ2-1; d_gene: TRBD2; v_gene: TRBV15; CDR3nt: TGTGCCACCCGACGGACTAGCGGATCCAATGAGCAGTTCTTC; CDR3aa: CATRRTSGSNEQFF
abundance: -; j_gene: TRBJ2-3; d_gene: -; v_gene: TRBV5-1; CDR3nt: TGCGCCAGCAGCTTCAGGAATATAGATACGCAGTATTTT; CDR3aa: CASSFRNIDTQYF
abundance: -; j_gene: TRBJ2-3; d_gene: TRBD2; v_gene: TRBV2; CDR3nt: TGTGCCAGCAGGGTTTCTAGCGGATACACAGATACGCAGTATTTT; CDR3aa: CASRVSSGYTDTQYF
abundance: -; j_gene: TRBJ1-1; d_gene: -; v_gene: TRBV30; CDR3nt: TGTGCCTGGAGTAGCCGGGCAGGATGGTCCGACACTGAAGCTTTCTTT; CDR3aa: CAWSSRAGWSDTEAFF
abundance: -; j_gene: TRBJ2-5; d_gene: -; v_gene: TRBV29-1; CDR3nt: TGCAGCGTTGAATTGCATTTGGCAGGGGTTGAGGAGACCCAGTACTTC; CDR3aa: CSVELHLAGVEETQYF
abundance: -; j_gene: TRBJ2-2; d_gene: TRBD1; v_gene: TRBV7-8; CDR3nt: TGTGCCAGCAGCTTAGCTGGAGACAGGGGGCCCATTGCGAGCACCGGGGAGCTGTTTTTT; CDR3aa: CASSLAGDRGPIASTGELFF
abundance: -; j_gene: TRBJ2-2; d_gene: TRBD1; v_gene: TRBV4-1; CDR3nt: TGCGCCAGCAGCCAAGAGGCGTTACAGGGGACCGGGGAGCTGTTTTTT; CDR3aa: CASSQEALQGTGELFF
abundance: few; j_gene: TRBJ2-1; d_gene: TRBD1; v_gene: TRBV7-9; CDR3nt: TGTGCCAACCACCCCCAGGACAGGGGTCAGCACAATGAGCAGTTCTTC; CDR3aa: CANHPQDRGQHNEQFF
abundance: -; j_gene: TRBJ2-2; d_gene: -; v_gene: TRBV29-1; CDR3nt: TGCAGCTCTGGGGGGGCCGGAGGAACCGGGGAGCTGTTTTTT; CDR3aa: CSSGGAGGTGELFF